The 18 T cell receptor beta chains below were found in one sample sequenced in a study of blood T cell repertoires in COVID-19. Method: immunoSEQ multiplex PCR; TCRdb's copy keeps in-frame clones and lacks some. The sample has roughly 250,000 clones; approximately 83% are singletons. Specimen: peripheral blood. The receptor set was obtained from a woman in her fifties or sixties with acute or convalescent COVID-19.

This clone came up a few times. This chain joins TRBV11-1 and TRBJ2-1; no clear D gene. Trimming shortened V by 7 bases and J by 9 bases, and 13 bases separated the two germline ends. Looked up from germline, CDR1 is SGHAT and CDR2 is FQDESV (reference sequence). This CDR3 contains 12 residues. CDR3 region: CASTDIMGEQFF. The CDR3 DNA reads TGTGCCAGCACCGACATAATGGGTGAGCAGTTCTTC.

J is TRBJ1-5 and V is TRBV6-2 or TRBV6-3; 12 bases map to TRBD1. CDR3 size: 17 residues. With 2 bases clipped from V and 5 bases from J, the junction kept 7 bases outside the gene matches. Germline assignment: CDR1 MNHEY and CDR2 SVGEGT. Here the CDR3 DNA reads TGTGCCAGCAGTTACCCCCCCGGGACAGGGGGCTATCAGCCCCAGCATTTT. This gives the protein CASSYPPGTGGYQPQHF.

The chain links TRBV19 to TRBJ2-7; 9 bases fit TRBD1. The CDR3 is made up of 14 amino acids. Trimming cost V 5 bases and J 3 bases; bases outside gene matches: 5. In germline, CDR1 is LNHDA, CDR2 SQIVND (reference sequence). As DNA, the CDR3 is TGTGCCAGTAGTGCCCCGGACAGGGGCTACGAGCAGTACTTC. This translates into CASSAPDRGYEQYF.

V usage is TRBV24-1 and J usage is TRBJ2-7; tentatively, D is TRBD1 (5 bases). V was shortened by 5 bases and J by 4 bases, with 14 bases between the two germline ends. This CDR3 is 14 amino acids long. CDR1 KGHDR and CDR2 SFDVKD come from the germline V gene. The CDR3 nucleotides are TGTGCCACCAGTGCTATATTAAAGGGGTACGAGCAGTACTTC. This translates into CATSAILKGYEQYF.

The chain couples TRBV28 to TRBJ1-6; maybe TRBD1 (5 bases). From germline, CDR1 is MDHEN and CDR2 SYDVKM. Trimming pared 6 bases from V and 3 bases from J, leaving 15 bases between. The CDR3 is 16 residues long. The CDR3 loop is CASSHSGDNYNSPLHF. The CDR3 DNA reads TGTGCCAGCAGCCACTCGGGGGATAACTATAATTCACCCCTCCACTTT.

The chain links TRBV5-1 to TRBJ2-7; 11 bases match TRBD2. The CDR3 spans 18 residues. Germline-derived CDR1 and CDR2 are SGHRS and YFSETQ. V lost 4 bases, J lost 0 bases, and 12 bases stayed unmatched. The CDR3 DNA reads as TGCGCCAGCAGCCAGGGACTAGCGGACCGATTAACCTCCTACGAGCAGTACTTC. Translating gives CASSQGLADRLTSYEQYF.

V gene TRBV11-2 combines with J gene TRBJ2-3; D possibly corresponds to TRBD1 (5 bases). In germline, CDR1 is SGHAT, CDR2 FQNNGV. CDR3 size: 15 residues. V lost 1 base and J 4 bases, leaving 12 bases between the germline ends. The DNA for the CDR3 is TGTGCCAGCAGCTTAGGGGGCAGGACGTCAGATACGCAGTATTTT. Amino acid sequence: CASSLGGRTSDTQYF.

The chain couples TRBV24-1 to TRBJ2-3; weak D call: TRBD2 (5 bases). The CDR3 runs 15 residues. CDR1 is KGHDR and CDR2 is SFDVKD in the germline V gene. Trimming pared 3 bases from V and 4 bases from J, leaving 13 bases between. The CDR3 spells CATSDEMRAPDTQYF. CDR3 nucleotide sequence: TGTGCCACCAGTGATGAGATGAGGGCCCCAGATACGCAGTATTTT.

The gene calls are TRBV28 and TRBJ2-3; possibly TRBD2 for D (5 bases). This CDR3 contains 16 residues. CDR1 and CDR2 (germline): MDHEN, SYDVKM. The germline V and J ends were trimmed by 6 bases and 0 bases, with 16 bases remaining between them. Here the CDR3 reads CASRWGRAGSTDTQYF. The CDR3 DNA reads TGTGCCAGCAGGTGGGGTCGGGCGGGTAGCACAGATACGCAGTATTTT.

This clone has a handful of counts. J is TRBJ2-1 and V is TRBV6-1; 7 nucleotides match TRBD1. Germline values: CDR1 MNHNS, CDR2 SASEGT. V was clipped by 4 bases and J by 1 base; unmatched bases: 13. The CDR3 loop spans 18 amino acids. The CDR3 coding sequence is TGTGCCAGCAGTGGGTGGCTGGCAGGGGGTGAGTCCTACAATGAGCAGTTCTTC. Translation gives CASSGWLAGGESYNEQFF.

This clone has more than one count but fewer than ten. The chain couples TRBV27 to TRBJ2-1; no clear D gene. The length of the CDR3 is 13 residues. Germline CDR1 reads MNHEY; CDR2 reads SMNVEV (reference sequence). V was pared by 5 bases and J by 6 bases, with 11 bases between. The CDR3 is CASSPLRRNEQFF. In nucleotides, the CDR3 is TGTGCCAGCAGTCCACTGCGCCGCAATGAGCAGTTCTTC.

This clone showed up just once. This sequence joins TRBV27 and TRBJ2-7; D is possibly TRBD2 (6 bases). Trimming cost V 3 bases and J 7 bases, with 22 bases left between them. Germline V lookup: CDR1 MNHEY, CDR2 SMNVEV (reference sequence). There are 16 residues in the CDR3. The chain's CDR3 is CASSFTAGSPQGEQYF. The CDR3 DNA is TGTGCCAGCAGTTTCACCGCCGGGAGTCCTCAAGGGGAGCAGTACTTC.

The chain employs TRBV6-5 and TRBJ2-2, with D hard to call. CDR1 MNHEY and CDR2 SVGAGI come from the germline V gene. V shed 0 bases and J shed 7 bases, with 9 bases lying between them. CDR3 length: 14 residues. CDR3 loop: CASSYSIGFGELFF. The CDR3, as DNA: TGTGCCAGCAGTTACTCGATTGGCTTCGGGGAGCTGTTTTTT.

The chain carries TRBV5-1 and TRBJ2-5, with a tentative D call TRBD2 (5 bases). Per the germline V gene, CDR1 is SGHRS and CDR2 is YFSETQ. The V end lost 0 bases, the J end lost 7 bases, and 13 bases lay between the germline ends. The CDR3 has 14 amino acids. CDR3 region: CASSLESSPGTQYF. The DNA of the CDR3 is TGCGCCAGCAGCTTGGAATCTAGCCCGGGGACCCAGTACTTC. Variable domain in full (rest from reference TRBV5-1 and TRBJ2-5): KAGVTQTPRYLIKTRGQQVTLSCSPISGHRSVSWYQQTPGQGLQFLFEYFSETQRNKGNFPGRFSGRQFSNSRSEMNVSTLELGDSALYLCASSLESSPGTQYFGPGTRLLVL.

The J gene is TRBJ2-3, the V gene TRBV11-3; 10 bases align to TRBD2. Germline assignment: CDR1 SGHNT and CDR2 YENEEA. The CDR3 is made up of 15 amino acids. The V and J ends lost 6 bases and 5 bases, in that order; junction bases with no gene match: 8. DNA of the CDR3: TGTGCCAGCAGTTCTACTAGCGGGACCGGAGATACGCAGTATTTT. This codes for CASSSTSGTGDTQYF.

This clone was recorded once. This rearrangement joins TRBV5-1 to TRBJ1-1; 11 nucleotides line up with TRBD1. Trimming removed 5 bases from V and 7 bases from J; junction bases left unmatched: 7. The CDR3 is made up of 14 amino acids. CDR1 is SGHRS and CDR2 is YFSETQ in the germline V gene. This chain's CDR3 is CASSGDRGAGEAFF. The DNA for the CDR3 is TGCGCCAGCAGTGGGGACAGGGGGGCGGGTGAAGCTTTCTTT.

This clone appeared a single time. The J gene is TRBJ1-3, the V gene TRBV12-5; 7 bases line up with TRBD1. The germline V gene encodes CDR1 LGHNT and CDR2 FRNRAP. Unmatched junction bases numbered 11, after V lost 6 bases and J lost 3 bases. The CDR3 is 16 residues long. The CDR3 DNA is TGTGCTAGTGGGATGGCAGGGGGTAACTTTGGAAACACCATATATTTT. It specifies CASGMAGGNFGNTIYF. The whole variable domain, filled in from reference TRBV12-5 and TRBJ1-3, reads DARVTQTPRHKVTEMGQEVTMRCQPILGHNTVFWYRQTMMQGLELLAYFRNRAPLDDSGMPKDRFSAEMPDATLATLKIQPSEPRDSAVYFCASGMAGGNFGNTIYFGEGSWLTVV.

The rearrangement uses TRBV19 and TRBJ2-2; the D is unclear. Germline loops: CDR1 LNHDA, CDR2 SQIVND (reference sequence). CDR3 length equals 12 residues. Trimming cost V 5 bases and J 8 bases, with 9 bases left between them. CDR3 coding DNA: TGTGCCAGTAGTGACGAGGTGGGGGAGCTGTTTTTT. Protein: CASSDEVGELFF.